The source of this T cell receptor (beta chain) is a study of CD8 T cells in ankylosing spondylitis. Study-wide results and caveats: A motif in TCR beta, a set of eight highly homologous variants, appeared characteristic of ankylosing spondylitis blood. Earlier reports found some motif variants in synovial fluid and blood in reactive arthritis. Relatively scarce in peripheral blood, disease-linked clones were CD8+.

This clonotype was seen many times. Its antigen is unknown. The ends were cut back, 4 bases at V and 11 bases at J, with 14 bases in the middle. The CDR3 is 12 residues long. With molecular barcodes, quantitative 5'-RACE was used to make the TCR beta libraries. TCRdb itself ran the 5' RACE reads through MiXCR, one entry per CDR3 protein. The sample has 200,000 or so distinct CDR3 sequences, about 20% seen once. The gene calls are TRBV12-3 or TRBV12-4 and TRBJ1-1, with D possibly being TRBD1 (6 bases). The TCR comes from a male donor under 30 with ankylosing spondylitis or in good health (not recorded which). The sample was blood, either unsorted or a sorted T cell fraction (not recorded which). The CDR3 nucleotides are TGTGCCAGCAGTTCTCATTTTGGGGGCGCTTTCTTT. Its translation is CASSSHFGGAFF.